This TCR beta chain was recorded in a study of response to subunit inactivated influenza vaccine. General study findings and limits: It was suggested by the authors that few new T cells are recruited by each seasonal influenza vaccination.

TCRdb passed the RT-PCR reads through MiXCR, listing each CDR3 protein once. The sample contains hundreds of thousands of distinct CDR3 sequences, approximately 15% of which appear only once. This CDR3 region has 16 residues. V shed 5 bases and J 6 bases; nucleotides not matched to a gene: 14. Germline-derived CDR1 and CDR2 are DFQATT and SNEGSKA (reference sequence). A note on this clonotype: The antigen is unknown.

The sequence derives from a man aged 45 to 65 who received an inactivated influenza vaccine. The V call is TRBV20-1, the J call TRBJ2-3; 10 bases map to TRBD2. The source was PBMCs from blood, collected approximately 15 days before vaccination. The CDR3 here is CSAASGTSDELDTQYF. DNA for the CDR3: TGCAGTGCTGCCTCCGGGACTAGCGACGAGTTGGATACGCAGTATTTT.